This T cell receptor beta chain was observed in a study of T cell responses to AZD1222 COVID-19 vaccine. Study-level results: White British people made up most donors, females outnumbered males, and clonal diversity was possibly underestimated. Every sample of the repertoires postdated the peak T cell response.

The trim removed 6 bases at V and 12 bases at J, leaving 7 bases unmatched. From germline, CDR1 is MNHEY and CDR2 SVGAGI. CDR3 size: 13 residues. As concerns this clone: Antigen: not known.

Second doses at about 4 or about 12 weeks were pooled. The table came from immunoSEQ multiplex PCR; TCRdb's copy has only in-frame clones and leaves some out. The sample records around 140,000 clones, roughly 84% being singletons. The clonotype originates from an adult who received the AZD1222 COVID-19 vaccine. The V gene is TRBV6-5, the J gene TRBJ2-1; TRBD2 matches at 11 bases. Here the sequenced sample was peripheral blood, taken 28 days after the second AZD1222 dose. CDR3 sequence: CASRTSGELGQFF. The CDR3 coding sequence is TGTGCCAGCAGGACTAGCGGGGAGCTGGGGCAGTTCTTC.